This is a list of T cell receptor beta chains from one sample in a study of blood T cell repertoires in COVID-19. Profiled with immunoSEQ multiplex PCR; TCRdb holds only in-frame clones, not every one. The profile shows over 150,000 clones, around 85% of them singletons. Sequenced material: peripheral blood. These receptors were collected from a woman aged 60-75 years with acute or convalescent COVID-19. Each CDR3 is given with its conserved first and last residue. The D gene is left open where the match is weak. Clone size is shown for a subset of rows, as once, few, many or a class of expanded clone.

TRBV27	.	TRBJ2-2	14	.	TGTGCCAGCAGTTGGTGGGGGGGCTCCGGGGAGCTGTTTTTT	CASSWWGGSGELFF
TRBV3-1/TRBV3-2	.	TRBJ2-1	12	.	TGTGCCAGCAGCCAAATAAACAATGAGCAGTTCTTC	CASSQINNEQFF
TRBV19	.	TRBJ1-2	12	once	TGTGCCAGTAGGACAGGTTCCTATGGCTACACCTTC	CASRTGSYGYTF
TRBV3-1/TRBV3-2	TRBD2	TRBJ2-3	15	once	TGTGCCAGCAGCCACCCTAGCGGGGGGATAGATACGCAGTATTTT	CASSHPSGGIDTQYF
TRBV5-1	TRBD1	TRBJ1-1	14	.	TGCGCCAGCAGCTTCCGACAGGGGGACACTGAAGCTTTCTTT	CASSFRQGDTEAFF
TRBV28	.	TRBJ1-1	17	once	TGTGCCAGCAGTTTAGGTACCAGGGGACACATGAACACTGAAGCTTTCTTT	CASSLGTRGHMNTEAFF
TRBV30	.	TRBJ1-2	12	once	TGTGCGGGGCAGGGTGCGAACTATGGCTACACCTTC	CAGQGANYGYTF
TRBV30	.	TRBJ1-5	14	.	TGTGCCTGGAGCGCCGGGGGAAGCAATCAGCCCCAGCATTTT	CAWSAGGSNQPQHF
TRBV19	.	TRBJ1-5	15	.	TGTGCCAGTAGTATAGCAGGGATGGTAGGTCAGCCCCAGCATTTT	CASSIAGMVGQPQHF
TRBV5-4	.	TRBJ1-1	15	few	TGTGCCAGCCGCACCAGCTCCCAGACAGGTAAAGAAGCTTTCTTT	CASRTSSQTGKEAFF
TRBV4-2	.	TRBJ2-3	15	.	TGTGCCAGCAGCCAAGGGAGGGGTGGCACAGATACGCAGTATTTT	CASSQGRGGTDTQYF
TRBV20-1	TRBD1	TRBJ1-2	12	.	TGCAGTGCTAGTGACAGGGGCTATGGCTACACCTTC	CSASDRGYGYTF
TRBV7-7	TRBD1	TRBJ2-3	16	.	TGTGCCAGCAGCCCCCAGGGACAGACTAGCACAGATACGCAGTATTTT	CASSPQGQTSTDTQYF
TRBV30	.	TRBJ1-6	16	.	TGTGCCTGGTCGGCCCGGCCGTCTAGACCTAATTCACCCCTCCACTTT	CAWSARPSRPNSPLHF
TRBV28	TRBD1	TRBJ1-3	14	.	TGTGCCAGCAGGACAGGGGGCCATGGAAACACCATATATTTT	CASRTGGHGNTIYF
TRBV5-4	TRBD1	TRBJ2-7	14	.	TGTGCCAGCAGCTGGGGGACAGGGAACTACGAGCAGTACTTC	CASSWGTGNYEQYF
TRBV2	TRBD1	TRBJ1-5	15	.	TGTGCCAGCAGCGCTGACAGGGGAGGGAATCAGCCCCAGCATTTT	CASSADRGGNQPQHF
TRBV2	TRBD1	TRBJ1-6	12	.	TGTGCCAGCAGGGGGGACAGCTGGGTCCTCCACTTT	CASRGDSWVLHF